Each of the 11 T cell receptor beta chains below was sequenced from the same sample in a study of T cells in Graves' hyperthyroidism and ophthalmopathy (dated by TCRdb to between 2018 and 2020). Library preparation used multiplex PCR. Instrument used: Illumina HiSeq 2000. The TCR beta CDR3 regions were amplified from the RNA transcripts. The TCR CDR3 was subjected to a first round of RT-PCR using the HTBI primer set and the Qiagen OneStep RT-PCR kit. Clones were called with MiXCR by TCRdb after fastp trimmed the public reads at Q25, and only in-frame beta chains were retained. CDR3 protein sequences are deduplicated, and each keeps its most common genes and DNA. Counted in this sample were fewer than 600,000 distinct CDR3 sequences; 13% to 15% of them appeared once. The biggest ten clones account for more than 11% of the sample. The specimen sequenced was blood. The receptor source for this set is a woman between 40 and 55 years old with Graves' hyperthyroidism.

The table lists this clonotype with a few counts. The chain couples TRBV20-1 to TRBJ2-7, with D unresolved. The CDR3 is 14 amino acids. CDR1 DFQATT and CDR2 SNEGSKA come from the germline V gene (reference sequence). The V and J ends lost 5 bases and 0 bases respectively, with 14 bases between them. DNA for the CDR3: TGCAGTGCTCTCATCTCTTCGCTCTCCTACGAGCAGTACTTC. Translation: CSALISSLSYEQYF.

This clonotype was counted many times. The chain carries TRBV20-1 and TRBJ2-1; the match to TRBD2 covers 12 bases. Germline V gives CDR1 DFQATT, CDR2 SNEGSKA (reference sequence). The CDR3 spans 15 residues. The V and J ends lost 0 bases and 8 bases, in that order; junction bases with no gene match: 5. The CDR3 spells CSARDLAGGPYEQFF. The DNA of the CDR3 is TGCAGTGCTAGAGATCTAGCGGGAGGGCCGTATGAGCAGTTCTTC.

This clonotype was seen ten or more times. This chain joins TRBV20-1 and TRBJ2-1; the D gene is possibly TRBD1 (6 bases). This CDR3 has 16 residues. The V end lost 1 base, the J end lost 4 bases, and 17 bases lay between the germline ends. Germline V CDR1 and CDR2: DFQATT, SNEGSKA (reference sequence). In DNA, the CDR3 is TGCAGTGCTAGAGGTTTGCAATCGGACAGATACAATGAGCAGTTCTTC. Protein product: CSARGLQSDRYNEQFF.

This clonotype showed up many times. The rearrangement links TRBV7-3 to TRBJ2-7; 8 bases line up with TRBD2. With 5 bases clipped from V and 3 bases from J, the junction kept 6 bases outside the gene matches. The CDR3 is 14 amino acids. The germline V gene has CDR1 SGHTA and CDR2 FQGTGA. CDR3 loop: CASSPGSGSYEQYF. The CDR3 coding sequence is TGTGCCAGCAGCCCAGGGAGCGGGAGCTACGAGCAGTACTTC.

This clonotype was counted ten times or more. The J gene is TRBJ2-5, the V gene TRBV28, with D maybe TRBD1 (6 bases). CDR3 length: 15 amino acids. V was trimmed by 6 bases and J by 2 bases, leaving 16 bases between them. CDR1 MDHEN and CDR2 SYDVKM come from the germline V gene. In DNA, the CDR3 is TGTGCCAGCAGGGGACCGGGACACGGACAAGAGACCCAGTACTTC. Translating gives CASRGPGHGQETQYF.

This clonotype was seen at least ten times. This chain links TRBV2 with TRBJ2-1; D is unclear. Trimming stripped 6 bases from V and 8 bases from J, with 8 bases between. Germline CDR1 SNHLY, CDR2 FYNNEI. This CDR3 has 11 amino acids. The CDR3 nucleotides are TGTGCCAGCAGCTCGGCGGATGAGCAGTTCTTC. Translating it yields CASSSADEQFF.

This chain joins TRBV6-1 and TRBJ2-1, with D possibly TRBD2 on 5 matching bases. Per germline, CDR1 MNHNS and CDR2 SASEGT. The CDR3 runs to 15 residues. The V end lost 6 bases, the J end lost 4 bases, and 16 bases lay between the germline ends. Here the CDR3 reads CASSTRGENYNEQFF. The DNA for the CDR3 is TGTGCCAGCAGCACCCGGGGTGAAAATTACAATGAGCAGTTCTTC.

The chain joins TRBV15 to TRBJ2-7, with D possibly being TRBD2 (5 bases). The germline V gene encodes CDR1 LNHNV and CDR2 YYDKDF (reference sequence). The V and J ends lost 4 bases and 3 bases respectively, with 16 bases between them. The CDR3 sequence is 15 residues long. CDR3 bases: TGTGCCACCAGCAAAGCCCGGGATCAGAGCTACGAGCAGTACTTC. This translates into CATSKARDQSYEQYF.

This clonotype has ten or more counts. CDR3 in DNA: TGTGCCAGCAGCCAGGGACGGGGTAATGAAAAACTGTTTTTT. The encoded protein is CASSQGRGNEKLFF. The chain employs TRBV28 and TRBJ1-4; D is perhaps TRBD1 (5 bases). CDR1 is MDHEN and CDR2 is SYDVKM in the germline V gene. Trimming cost V 6 bases and J 4 bases, with 12 bases left between them. The CDR3 is made up of 14 amino acids. Drawing the rest from reference TRBV28 and TRBJ1-4, the complete variable domain is DVKVTQSSRYLVKRTGEKVFLECVQDMDHENMFWYRQDPGLGLRLIYFSYDVKMKEKGDIPEGYSVSREKKERFSLILESASTNQTSMYLCASSQGRGNEKLFFGSGTQLSVL.

This clonotype came up many times. The chain links TRBV18 to TRBJ1-1, with D possibly being TRBD1 (5 bases). The germline V and J ends were trimmed by 3 bases and 1 base, with 12 bases remaining between them. The germline gives CDR1 KGHSH, CDR2 LQKENI. This CDR3 has 15 residues. The CDR3 sequence is CASSPSAQANTEAFF. The DNA for the CDR3 is TGTGCCAGCTCACCTTCGGCACAGGCGAACACTGAAGCTTTCTTT.

V is TRBV2 and J is TRBJ2-1, with D possibly matching TRBD2 (7 bases). Germline V gene data show CDR1 as SNHLY and CDR2 as FYNNEI. CDR3 length equals 18 residues. V was pared by 9 bases and J by 4 bases, with 28 bases between. The DNA for the CDR3 is TGTGCCAGAAGTACGGAGTCAAGGGGGAGGGGCCGGTACAATGAGCAGTTCTTC. Amino acids: CARSTESRGRGRYNEQFF.